The T cell receptor (beta chain) described here comes from a study of T cells after somatic rescue of genetic block. Using immunoSEQ multiplex PCR, the repertoire was profiled, and TCRdb retains in-frame clones only, with some absent. The data hold tens of thousands of clones, with around 89% observed a single time. Trimming took off 11 bases at V and 2 bases at J, with 14 bases between the two ends. The germline V gene has CDR1 MNHEY and CDR2 SMNVEV (reference sequence). This CDR3 contains 13 residues. V and J are TRBV27 and TRBJ2-3; D is possibly TRBD1 (5 bases). The receptor's source is a woman aged 18 to 35. The sequenced sample was peripheral blood mononuclear cells (PBMCs). CDR3 bases: TGTGCCTGCCGGACAAGACCCACAGATACGCAGTATTTT. Amino acids: CACRTRPTDTQYF.